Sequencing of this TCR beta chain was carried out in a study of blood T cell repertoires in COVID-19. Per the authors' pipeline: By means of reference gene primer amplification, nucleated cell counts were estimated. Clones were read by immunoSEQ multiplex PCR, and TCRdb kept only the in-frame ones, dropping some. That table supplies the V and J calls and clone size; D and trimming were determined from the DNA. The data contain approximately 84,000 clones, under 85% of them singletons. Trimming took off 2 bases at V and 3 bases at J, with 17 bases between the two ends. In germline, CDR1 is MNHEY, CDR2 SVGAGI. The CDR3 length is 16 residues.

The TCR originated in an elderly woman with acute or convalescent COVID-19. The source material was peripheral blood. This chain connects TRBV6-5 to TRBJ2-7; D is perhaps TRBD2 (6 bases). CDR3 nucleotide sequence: TGTGCCAGCAGTTACCTTCCCCCCCGGCGGGACTACGAGCAGTACTTC. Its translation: CASSYLPPRRDYEQYF.